The present T cell receptor beta chain was sequenced within a study of patients and donors after allogeneic stem cell transplantation. Germline assignment: CDR1 MNHEY and CDR2 SVGEGT. The trim removed 6 bases at V and 7 bases at J, leaving 7 bases unmatched. The CDR3 is 14 residues long. TCRdb re-called the RT-PCR reads with MiXCR, one entry per CDR3 protein. The sample records almost 90,000 distinct CDR3 sequences, roughly 4.9% being singletons. This receptor was identified in a human donor who was either an allogeneic HSCT recipient or a stem cell or donor lymphocyte infusion donor (not recorded which). It is not recorded whose cells these are; they may come from a transplant donor. This chain connects TRBV6-2 or TRBV6-3 to TRBJ2-1, with 9 bases aligning to TRBD2. Specimen: blood, either unsorted or a sorted T cell fraction (not recorded which). The CDR3 DNA follows: TGTGCCAGCAGGAGACTAGCGGCAATGAATGAGCAGTTCTTC. The encoded protein is CASRRLAAMNEQFF.